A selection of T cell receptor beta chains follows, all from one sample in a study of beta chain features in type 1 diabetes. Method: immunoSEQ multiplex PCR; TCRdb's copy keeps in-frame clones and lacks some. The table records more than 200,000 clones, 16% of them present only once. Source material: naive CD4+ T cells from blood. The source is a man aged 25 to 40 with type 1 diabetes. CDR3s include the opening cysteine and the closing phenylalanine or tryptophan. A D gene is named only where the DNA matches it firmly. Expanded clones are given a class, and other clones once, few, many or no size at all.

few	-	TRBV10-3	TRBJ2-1	CAISESRDNEQFF	TGTGCCATCAGTGAGTCCCGGGACAATGAGCAGTTCTTC
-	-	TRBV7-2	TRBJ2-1	CASSLSTAVSDEQFF	TGTGCCAGCAGCTTATCGACCGCCGTAAGCGATGAGCAGTTCTTC
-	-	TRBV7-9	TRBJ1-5	CASAQGGSNQPQHF	TGTGCCAGCGCGCAGGGAGGAAGCAATCAGCCCCAGCATTTT
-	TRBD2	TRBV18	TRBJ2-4	CASSQEGTSGFQYF	TGTGCCAGCTCACAAGAAGGGACTAGTGGTTTTCAGTACTTC
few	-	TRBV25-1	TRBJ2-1	CASRVDNEQFF	TGTGCCAGCAGGGTCGACAATGAGCAGTTCTTC
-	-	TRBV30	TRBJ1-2	CAWSIGGISYGYTF	TGTGCCTGGAGCATCGGGGGAATCAGCTATGGCTACACCTTC
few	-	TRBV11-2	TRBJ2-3	CASSFSSTDTQYF	TGTGCCAGCAGCTTCAGCTCAACAGATACGCAGTATTTT
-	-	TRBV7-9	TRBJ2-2	CASSLSLTGELFF	TGTGCCAGCAGCTTAAGTCTTACCGGGGAGCTGTTTTTT
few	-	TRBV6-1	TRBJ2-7	CASRVGSTYEQYF	TGTGCCAGCAGGGTGGGCAGCACCTACGAGCAGTACTTC
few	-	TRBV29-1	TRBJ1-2	CSVDSRESGYTF	TGCAGCGTTGATAGCAGGGAGTCGGGCTACACCTTC
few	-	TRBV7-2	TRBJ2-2	CASSSYTGELFF	TGTGCCAGCAGCTCATACACCGGGGAGCTGTTTTTT
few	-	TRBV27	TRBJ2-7	CASSLVGSQGQYF	TGTGCCAGCAGTTTAGTGGGGTCCCAGGGGCAGTACTTC
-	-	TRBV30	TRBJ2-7	CAWSRTSPSYEQYF	TGTGCCTGGAGTAGAACTAGCCCTTCCTACGAGCAGTACTTC
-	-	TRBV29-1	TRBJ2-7	CSVGPEGGNYEQYF	TGCAGCGTTGGCCCTGAAGGGGGAAACTACGAGCAGTACTTC
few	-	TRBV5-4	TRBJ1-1	CASSTYGGAAFF	TGTGCCAGCAGCACTTATGGCGGTGCGGCTTTCTTT
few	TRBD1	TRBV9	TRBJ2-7	CASSATGGKQYF	TGTGCCAGCAGCGCGACAGGGGGGAAGCAGTACTTC
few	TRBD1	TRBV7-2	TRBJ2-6	CASRRTGNAGANVLTF	TGTGCCAGCAGGAGGACAGGGAACGCTGGGGCCAACGTCCTGACTTTC
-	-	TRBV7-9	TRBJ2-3	CASQTSDTQYF	TGTGCCAGCCAGACGTCAGATACGCAGTATTTT
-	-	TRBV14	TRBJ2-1	CASSRQYNEQFF	TGTGCCAGCAGCAGACAGTACAATGAGCAGTTCTTC
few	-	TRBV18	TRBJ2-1	CASSRRDLGEQFF	TGTGCCAGCTCACGCAGGGACTTGGGGGAGCAGTTCTTC
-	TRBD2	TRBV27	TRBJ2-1	CASPGTSGRQGSYNEQFF	TGTGCCAGCCCGGGGACTAGCGGGAGGCAAGGCTCCTACAATGAGCAGTTCTTC
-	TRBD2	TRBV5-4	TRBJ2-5	CASSLAGQQETQYF	TGTGCCAGCAGCCTAGCGGGCCAACAAGAGACCCAGTACTTC
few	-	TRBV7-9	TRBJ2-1	CASSLESIMNEQFF	TGTGCCAGCAGCTTAGAGTCCATCATGAATGAGCAGTTCTTC
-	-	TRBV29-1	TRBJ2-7	CSALGQTYEQYF	TGCAGCGCCTTAGGGCAGACCTACGAGCAGTACTTC
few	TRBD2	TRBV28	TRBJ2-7	CASEPGDSGSYEQYF	TGTGCCAGCGAGCCCGGAGATAGCGGGAGCTACGAGCAGTACTTC
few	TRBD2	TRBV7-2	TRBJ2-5	CASSSGLAGKETQYF	TGTGCCAGCAGCTCCGGACTAGCGGGCAAAGAGACCCAGTACTTC
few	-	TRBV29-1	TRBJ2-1	CSVEEGTASSYNEQFF	TGCAGCGTTGAAGAAGGGACCGCGAGCTCCTACAATGAGCAGTTCTTC
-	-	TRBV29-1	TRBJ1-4	CSVEIRGKLFF	TGCAGCGTGGAAATTAGAGGGAAACTGTTTTTT
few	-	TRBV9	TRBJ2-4	CASSAQVAKNIQYF	TGTGCCAGCAGCGCCCAGGTTGCCAAAAACATTCAGTACTTC
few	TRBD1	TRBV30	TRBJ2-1	CSFFGTGFSHQFF	TGTAGCTTCTTCGGGACAGGCTTTAGTCATCAGTTCTTC
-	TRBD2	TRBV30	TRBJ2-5	CAWTTLAGSKTQYF	TGTGCCTGGACTACTCTAGCGGGATCCAAGACCCAGTACTTC
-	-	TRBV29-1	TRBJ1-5	CSVEGGGNQPQHF	TGCAGCGTTGAAGGTGGGGGCAATCAGCCCCAGCATTTT
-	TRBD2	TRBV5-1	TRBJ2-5	CASSPGLAGGSETQYF	TGCGCCAGCAGCCCCGGACTAGCGGGAGGTTCGGAGACCCAGTACTTC
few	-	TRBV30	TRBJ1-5	CAWAYRDNQPQHF	TGTGCCTGGGCCTACAGGGACAATCAGCCCCAGCATTTT
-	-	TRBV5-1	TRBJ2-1	CASSFLARAGNEQFF	TGCGCCAGCAGCTTTCTCGCCCGGGCTGGCAATGAGCAGTTCTTC
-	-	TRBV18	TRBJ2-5	CASSPTGGETQYF	TGTGCCAGCTCACCGACTGGGGGAGAGACCCAGTACTTC
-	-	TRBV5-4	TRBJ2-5	CASSLRGEETQYF	TGTGCCAGCAGCTTGCGAGGGGAAGAGACCCAGTACTTC
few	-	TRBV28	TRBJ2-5	CASNRQVQETQYF	TGTGCCAGCAACAGGCAGGTCCAAGAGACCCAGTACTTC
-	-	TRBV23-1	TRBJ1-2	CASSRWTEGSYGYTF	TGCGCCAGCAGTCGCTGGACAGAGGGTAGCTATGGCTACACCTTC
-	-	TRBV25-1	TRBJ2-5	CASSDPYQETQYF	TGTGCCAGCAGTGACCCCTACCAAGAGACCCAGTACTTC
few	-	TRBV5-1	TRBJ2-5	CASSLVLTGEESQYF	TGCGCCAGCAGCTTGGTTCTGACAGGAGAAGAGTCCCAGTACTTC
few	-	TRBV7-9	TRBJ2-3	CASSLTLADSTDTQYF	TGTGCCAGCAGCTTGACCTTAGCGGATTCAACAGATACGCAGTATTTT
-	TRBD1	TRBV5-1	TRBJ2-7	CASSGGQGSSYEQYF	TGCGCCAGCAGCGGAGGACAGGGGAGCTCCTACGAGCAGTACTTC
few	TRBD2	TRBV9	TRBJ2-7	CASSAGLAFPPEQYF	TGTGCCAGCAGCGCGGGACTAGCGTTTCCTCCCGAGCAGTACTTC
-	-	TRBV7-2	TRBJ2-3	CASSLAPVADTQYF	TGTGCCAGCAGCTTAGCTCCCGTGGCGGATACGCAGTATTTT